The 32 T cell receptor beta chains below come from one sample, sequenced in a study of human T cells and chemical hapten exposure. Using its own MiXCR run on the RACE reads, TCRdb lists one record per CDR3 protein. The sample holds fewer than 200,000 distinct CDR3 sequences, around a quarter seen once. The sample's time point: patch test 3, about 24 weeks after DPC sensitization. Treatment defined: therapeutic diphenylcyclopropenone sensitization with weekly scalp DPC. The specimen was whole blood, collected in connection with sensitization to the hapten diphenylcyclopropenone (DPC). The source is a woman between 18 and 29 years old with alopecia areata. Some clones in this sample may be carry-over from other donors' samples.

This sequence joins TRBV7-9 and TRBJ2-3; D not resolved. Germline V CDR1 and CDR2: SEHNR, FQNEAQ (reference sequence). V lost 3 bases to trimming and J lost 0 bases, with 7 bases between them. The CDR3 is 14 residues long. DNA for the CDR3: TGTGCCAGCAGCTTGTCGCCGAGCACAGATACGCAGTATTTT. Translated: CASSLSPSTDTQYF.

This clonotype came up a few times. The rearrangement joins TRBV3-1 to TRBJ1-1; no firm D call. The V and J ends lost 1 base and 6 bases respectively, with 9 bases between them. There are 13 residues in the CDR3. The germline CDR1 and CDR2 sequences are LGHDT and YNNKEL (reference sequence). The CDR3 spells CASSQGRRAEAFF. The CDR3 coding sequence is TGTGCCAGCAGCCAAGGGCGGCGGGCTGAAGCTTTCTTT. Variable domain in full (rest from reference TRBV3-1 and TRBJ1-1): DTAVSQTPKYLVTQMGNDKSIKCEQNLGHDTMYWYKQDSKKFLKIMFSYNNKELIINETVPNRFSPKSPDKAHLNLHINSLELGDSAVYFCASSQGRRAEAFFGQGTRLTVV.

This chain joins TRBV4-2 and TRBJ2-4, with 11 bases identical to TRBD2. The CDR3 extends over 16 amino acids. The germline CDR1 and CDR2 sequences are LGHNA and YNFKEQ. The junction had 5 bases not matched to a gene; V was cut back by 0 bases and J by 7 bases. The CDR3 spells CASSQELASGRNIQYF. CDR3 DNA sequence: TGTGCCAGCAGCCAAGAACTGGCTAGCGGGAGGAACATTCAGTACTTC.

This clonotype was picked up a small number of times. The rearrangement uses TRBV10-3 and TRBJ1-1, with D unresolved. Deletions cut 2 bases from V and 4 bases from J, with 11 bases between. This CDR3 spans 14 amino acids. Germline V CDR1 and CDR2: ENHRY, SYGVKD. CDR3 sequence (DNA): TGTGCCATCAGTGAGAGAGAAGTGGGCACTGAAGCTTTCTTT. This translates into CAISEREVGTEAFF.

This clonotype has more than one count but fewer than ten. This chain joins TRBV7-9 and TRBJ1-2; D ambiguous. The CDR3 length is 15 residues. Trimming removed 4 bases at V and 0 bases at J, with 12 bases between. CDR1 and CDR2 from the germline V gene are SEHNR and FQNEAQ (reference sequence). The CDR3 DNA sequence: TGTGCCAGCAGCTCACGGAGGGTCCCTAACTATGGCTACACCTTC. It codes for CASSSRRVPNYGYTF.

A few counts support this clonotype. CDR3: CSAGEGPAFF. CDR3 coding DNA: TGCAGTGCTGGCGAGGGCCCAGCTTTCTTT. The rearrangement uses TRBV20-1 and TRBJ1-1, with D unclear. There are 10 residues in the CDR3. The germline V gene encodes CDR1 DFQATT and CDR2 SNEGSKA (reference sequence). V was clipped by 5 bases and J by 10 bases, with 11 bases between them.

This clonotype was counted between two and nine times. The CDR3 DNA is TGCGCCAGCAGTGACCAGGTCTGGACTGAAGCTTTCTTT. This codes for CASSDQVWTEAFF. V and J are TRBV10-2 and TRBJ1-1, with no clear D. Trimming pared 3 bases from V and 5 bases from J, leaving 10 bases between. Germline CDR1 WSHSY, CDR2 SAAADI. The CDR3 has 13 amino acids.

The V and J genes are TRBV7-9 and TRBJ2-1, with D possibly TRBD1 on 6 matching bases. The CDR3 runs 15 residues. Germline CDR1 is SEHNR and CDR2 is FQNEAQ (reference sequence). The V and J ends lost 4 bases and 1 base respectively, with 11 bases between them. CDR3 in amino acids: CASSSHRESYNEQFF. The CDR3 nucleotides are TGTGCCAGCAGCTCCCACAGGGAGTCCTACAATGAGCAGTTCTTC. The variable domain in full, completed from reference TRBV7-9 and TRBJ2-1, reads DTGVSQNPRHKITKRGQNVTFRCDPISEHNRLYWYRQTLGQGPEFLTYFQNEAQLEKSRLLSDRFSAERPKGSFSTLEIQRTEQGDSAMYLCASSSHRESYNEQFFGPGTRLTVL.

The sample holds a few counts of this clonotype. This chain uses TRBV6-4 with TRBJ2-3; 8 nucleotides align to TRBD2. Trimming took 3 bases from V and 5 from J; bases not matched to a gene: 7. CDR1 and CDR2 from the germline V gene are MRHNA and SNTAGT. The CDR3 sequence is 15 residues long. The CDR3 DNA sequence: TGTGCCAGCAGTGAACTAGCGGCAAAGGAAGATACGCAGTATTTT. It codes for CASSELAAKEDTQYF.

This clonotype came up a few times. The chain links TRBV10-3 to TRBJ2-5; 7 nucleotides agree with TRBD2. This CDR3 is built from 14 residues. V gave up 10 bases and J gave up 1 base; unmatched junction bases: 9. Germline V CDR1 and CDR2: ENHRY, SYGVKD. CDR3: CATRPGGIQETQYF. The CDR3 nucleotides are TGTGCCACCCGCCCCGGGGGGATCCAAGAGACCCAGTACTTC.

This clonotype was detected many times. This chain connects TRBV7-2 to TRBJ2-2, with 11 bases fitting TRBD1. V shed 4 bases and J 5 bases; nucleotides not matched to a gene: 3. This CDR3 is 15 amino acids long. Germline lookup yields CDR1 SGHTA and CDR2 FQGNSA. This chain's CDR3 is CASSSDRGRTGELFF. CDR3 nucleotides: TGTGCCAGCAGCTCGGACAGGGGGCGAACCGGGGAGCTGTTTTTT.

V and J are TRBV7-6 and TRBJ1-1, with no clear D. CDR3 length equals 16 residues. V gave up 2 bases and J gave up 0 bases, with 13 bases separating them. Germline V gives CDR1 SGHVS, CDR2 FNYEAQ. CDR3 protein: CASSLSRVEMNTEAFF. For the CDR3, the DNA is TGTGCCAGCAGCTTATCCCGGGTGGAGATGAACACTGAAGCTTTCTTT.

This clonotype is termed medium-sized. CDR3 sequence reads: CASSSADTQYF. The CDR3 nucleotides read TGTGCCAGCAGCTCAGCAGATACGCAGTATTTT. The J gene is TRBJ2-3, the V gene TRBV7-2; D gene ambiguous. V was trimmed by 4 bases and J by 4 bases, leaving 3 bases between them. The CDR3 has 11 residues. The germline V gene encodes CDR1 SGHTA and CDR2 FQGNSA.

This clonotype was recorded a few times. The chain carries TRBV4-3 and TRBJ2-5, with 8 bases matching TRBD2. The CDR3 is made up of 15 amino acids. The V gene end was trimmed by 2 bases and the J gene end by 4 bases; junction bases not matched to a gene: 6. Germline loops: CDR1 LGHNA, CDR2 YSLEER. CDR3 protein: CASSQFSGAVETQYF. The CDR3 coding sequence is TGCGCCAGCAGCCAATTTAGCGGGGCGGTAGAGACCCAGTACTTC.

This clonotype was counted a few times. The J gene is TRBJ2-5, the V gene TRBV29-1; TRBD2 aligns across 7 bases. CDR3 length: 15 amino acids. V lost 6 bases, J lost 1 base, and 11 bases stayed unmatched. CDR1 and CDR2 from the germline V gene are SQVTM and ANQGSEA. CDR3 nucleotides: TGCAGCGTGGGGGGGGTTATAGCGTTCCAAGAGACCCAGTACTTC. The encoded protein is CSVGGVIAFQETQYF.

V is TRBV11-2 and J is TRBJ2-2; D is unresolved. The CDR3 covers 15 residues. Looked up from germline, CDR1 is SGHAT and CDR2 is FQNNGV. V was pared by 0 bases and J by 5 bases, with 10 bases between. CDR3 in amino acids: CASSLEQVLTGELFF. CDR3 in DNA: TGTGCCAGCAGCTTAGAGCAGGTTTTAACCGGGGAGCTGTTTTTT.

A few counts support this clonotype. The chain has TRBV4-1 and TRBJ1-2; 8 bases line up with TRBD1. After removal of 1 base from V and 8 bases from J, the junction contained 3 bases not matched to a gene. The CDR3 consists of 13 residues. CDR1 MGHRA and CDR2 YSYEKL come from the germline V gene. In nucleotides, the CDR3 is TGCGCCAGCAGCCAAGTGACAGGGGAAGGCTACACCTTC. Amino acids: CASSQVTGEGYTF.

The J gene is TRBJ2-3, the V gene TRBV6-2 or TRBV6-3, with D maybe TRBD1 (5 bases). Trimming took 5 bases from V and 1 from J, leaving 16 bases between them. Germline loops: CDR1 MNHEY, CDR2 SVGEGT. The CDR3 runs 16 residues. Written as DNA, the CDR3 is TGTGCCAGCAGTCGACGACAGCCTCGACGCACAGATACGCAGTATTTT. Translated, it gives CASSRRQPRRTDTQYF.

This clonotype came up a few times. The V call is TRBV10-3, the J call TRBJ2-1; D not resolved. This CDR3 is 11 amino acids long. Germline V gene data show CDR1 as ENHRY and CDR2 as SYGVKD. V was cut by 2 bases and J by 7 bases, with 3 bases left in between. The DNA of the CDR3 is TGTGCCATCAGTGAGGGAAATGAGCAGTTCTTC. Protein sequence: CAISEGNEQFF.

The chain uses TRBV3-1 and TRBJ2-1; no reliable D call. V was trimmed by 1 base and J by 4 bases, leaving 8 bases between them. CDR1 and CDR2 from the germline V gene are LGHDT and YNNKEL (reference sequence). This CDR3 comprises 14 residues. CDR3 residues: CASSQAAEYNEQFF. The CDR3 DNA follows: TGTGCCAGCAGCCAAGCCGCGGAATACAATGAGCAGTTCTTC.

This clonotype showed up just a few times. The chain carries TRBV27 and TRBJ1-5; no firm D call. Deletions cut 3 bases from V and 2 bases from J, with 8 bases between. The CDR3 sequence is 14 residues long. Germline V gene lookup returns CDR1 MNHEY and CDR2 SMNVEV (reference sequence). DNA for the CDR3: TGTGCCAGCAGTTTCGGAGTCGGCAATCAGCCCCAGCATTTT. This encodes CASSFGVGNQPQHF.

This sequence joins TRBV12-3 or TRBV12-4 and TRBJ1-1; maybe TRBD1 (5 bases). Trimming pared 3 bases from V and 2 bases from J, leaving 10 bases between. The CDR3 spans 14 residues. The CDR3 DNA reads TGTGCCAGCAGTTTGGCAGGGATTAACACTGAAGCTTTCTTT. This translates into CASSLAGINTEAFF.

This clonotype was found many times. The rearrangement uses TRBV6-2 or TRBV6-3 and TRBJ2-4, with D maybe TRBD2 (6 bases). V lost 6 bases and J 3 bases, leaving 12 bases between the germline ends. CDR3 size: 14 residues. Per germline, CDR1 MNHEY and CDR2 SVGEGT. The CDR3 sequence: CASRTGGGKNIQYF. In DNA form, the CDR3 reads TGTGCCAGCAGAACCGGGGGTGGCAAAAACATTCAGTACTTC.

This chain joins TRBV10-3 and TRBJ2-7; TRBD2 agrees at 10 bases. V gave up 0 bases and J gave up 6 bases; unmatched junction bases: 8. The length of the CDR3 is 16 residues. Germline loops: CDR1 ENHRY, CDR2 SYGVKD. CDR3 amino acids: CAISESQREGLSEQYF. DNA of the CDR3: TGTGCCATCAGTGAGTCGCAGCGGGAGGGCCTAAGCGAGCAGTACTTC.

There are many counts of this clonotype. The chain links TRBV29-1 to TRBJ1-2; the match to TRBD1 covers 7 bases. V shed 3 bases, J shed 5 bases, and the junction held 9 bases outside the gene matches. The length of the CDR3 is 14 residues. Germline CDR1 SQVTM, CDR2 ANQGSEA. The CDR3 DNA follows: TGCAGCGTTGAGGTCCGAACAGGGGTTTATGGCTACACCTTC. It is translated as CSVEVRTGVYGYTF.

This chain connects TRBV9 to TRBJ2-3, with D unclear. Germline V gives CDR1 SGDLS, CDR2 YYNGEE. The CDR3 is 13 residues long. The ends were cut back, 0 bases at V and 4 bases at J, with 6 bases in the middle. The CDR3 DNA is TGTGCCAGCAGCGTAGATAGCCCAGATACGCAGTATTTT. It translates to CASSVDSPDTQYF.

This clonotype came up many times. The genes are TRBV29-1 and TRBJ2-4; TRBD2 aligns across 7 bases. Germline V gene sequence: CDR1 SQVTM, CDR2 ANQGSEA. The CDR3 loop spans 13 amino acids. J lost 7 bases, V lost 0 bases, and 3 bases had no gene match. The CDR3 DNA follows: TGCAGCGTTGAAGAAGCGGGAATGAACATTCAGTACTTC. This translates into CSVEEAGMNIQYF.

V usage is TRBV29-1 and J usage is TRBJ1-1, with 7 bases fitting TRBD1. The V segment lost 6 bases and the J segment 4 bases; nucleotides outside the gene matches: 11. CDR3 length: 14 amino acids. Per germline, CDR1 SQVTM and CDR2 ANQGSEA. This CDR3 reads CSVYTTGRSTEAFF. CDR3 in DNA: TGCAGCGTATATACGACAGGGCGGAGCACTGAAGCTTTCTTT.

The chain couples TRBV27 to TRBJ1-6; D remains unclear. The CDR3 spans 13 residues. The V and J ends lost 7 bases and 2 bases respectively, with 6 bases between them. Germline V gives CDR1 MNHEY, CDR2 SMNVEV (reference sequence). The CDR3 DNA sequence: TGTGCCAGCAAGGCAGCCTATAATTCACCCCTCCACTTT. Protein: CASKAAYNSPLHF.

The V call is TRBV5-1, the J call TRBJ2-1; D possibly corresponds to TRBD2 (5 bases). CDR3 length: 16 amino acids. Germline V CDR1 and CDR2: SGHRS, YFSETQ. The V end lost 0 bases, the J end lost 4 bases, and 14 bases lay between the germline ends. CDR3 loop: CASSLAPEGVYNEQFF. The DNA for the CDR3 is TGCGCCAGCAGCTTGGCACCCGAGGGAGTTTACAATGAGCAGTTCTTC.

Ten or more counts support this clonotype. The J gene is TRBJ1-1, the V gene TRBV20-1, with D perhaps matching TRBD1 (5 bases). V was shortened by 3 bases and J by 1 base, with 9 bases between the two germline ends. The CDR3 runs to 13 residues. Germline V gene sequence: CDR1 DFQATT, CDR2 SNEGSKA (reference sequence). For the CDR3, the DNA is TGCAGTGCTAGGGACATACAGAACACTGAAGCTTTCTTT. Encoded protein: CSARDIQNTEAFF.

This clonotype was seen a few times. V is TRBV9 and J is TRBJ2-7; the D call may be TRBD1 or TRBD2 (5 bases each). The V end was cut by 0 bases, the J end by 6 bases, with 10 bases between. This CDR3 has 13 amino acids. CDR1 and CDR2 from the germline V gene are SGDLS and YYNGEE. The CDR3 spells CASSVGGLAEQYF. The CDR3 region has the DNA TGTGCCAGCAGCGTAGGGGGGTTGGCCGAGCAGTACTTC.